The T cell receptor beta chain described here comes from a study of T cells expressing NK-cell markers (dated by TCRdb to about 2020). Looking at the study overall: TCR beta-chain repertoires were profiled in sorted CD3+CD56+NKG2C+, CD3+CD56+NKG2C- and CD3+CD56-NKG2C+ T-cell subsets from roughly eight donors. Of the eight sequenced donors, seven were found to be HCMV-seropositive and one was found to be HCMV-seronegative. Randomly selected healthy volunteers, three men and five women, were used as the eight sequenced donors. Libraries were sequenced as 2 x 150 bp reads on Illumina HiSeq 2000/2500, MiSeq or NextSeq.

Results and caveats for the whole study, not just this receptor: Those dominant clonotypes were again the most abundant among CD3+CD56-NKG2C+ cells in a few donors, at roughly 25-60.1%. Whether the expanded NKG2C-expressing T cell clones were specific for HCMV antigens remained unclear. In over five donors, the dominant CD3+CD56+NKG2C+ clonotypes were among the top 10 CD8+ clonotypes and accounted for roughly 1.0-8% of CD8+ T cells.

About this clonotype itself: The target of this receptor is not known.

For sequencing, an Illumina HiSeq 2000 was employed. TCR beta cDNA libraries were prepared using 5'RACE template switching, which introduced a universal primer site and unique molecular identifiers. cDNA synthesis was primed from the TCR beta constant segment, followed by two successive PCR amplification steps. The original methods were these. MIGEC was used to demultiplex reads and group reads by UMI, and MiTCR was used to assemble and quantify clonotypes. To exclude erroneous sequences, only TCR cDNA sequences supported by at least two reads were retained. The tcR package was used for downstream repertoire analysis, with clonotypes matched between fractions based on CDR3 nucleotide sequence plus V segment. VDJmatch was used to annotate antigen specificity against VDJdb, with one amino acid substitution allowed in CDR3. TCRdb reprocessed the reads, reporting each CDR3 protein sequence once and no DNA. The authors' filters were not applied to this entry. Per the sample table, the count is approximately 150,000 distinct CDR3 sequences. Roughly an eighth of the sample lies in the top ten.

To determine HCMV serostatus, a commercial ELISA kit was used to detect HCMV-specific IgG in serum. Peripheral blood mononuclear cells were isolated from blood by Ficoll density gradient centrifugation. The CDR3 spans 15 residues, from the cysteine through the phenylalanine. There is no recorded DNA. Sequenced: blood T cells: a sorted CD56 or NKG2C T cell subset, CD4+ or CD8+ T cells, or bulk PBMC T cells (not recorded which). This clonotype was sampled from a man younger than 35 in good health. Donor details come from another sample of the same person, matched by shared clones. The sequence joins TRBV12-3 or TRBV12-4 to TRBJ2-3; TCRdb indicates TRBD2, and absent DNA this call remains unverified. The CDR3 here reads CASSHSSGITDTQYF.